This T cell receptor beta chain was sequenced during a study of spatial heterogeneity in lung cancer. In germline, CDR1 is SEHNR, CDR2 FQNEAQ (reference sequence). The CDR3 contains 17 residues. V lost 8 bases and J lost 9; bases outside the gene matches: 21. Notes on this clonotype: Being off target in a library aimed at alpha chains, this beta chain has a size of little meaning.

The library protocol tagged each TCR cDNA with a unique molecular identifier. TCRdb independently ran MiXCR on the 5' RACE reads; one entry per CDR3 protein. This sample carries around 6,000 distinct CDR3 sequences, approximately 12% of them seen once, and the ten largest clones take 16%. Time point: sample taken at primary tumor resection. A total of around 76 untreated early-stage non-small cell lung cancer patients served as donors. Material for sequencing was whole RNA from tumor, nontumor lung or frozen PBMC, left unsorted. The source material was lung tissue, sampled at surgery. This sequence joins TRBV7-9 and TRBJ2-1, with 8 bases identical to TRBD2. The clonotype originates from a human donor with early-stage non-small cell lung cancer. The CDR3 loop is CASGSSPGLGIAFEQFF. The DNA of the CDR3 is TGTGCCAGCGGATCCTCTCCGGGACTAGGGATTGCGTTTGAGCAGTTCTTC.